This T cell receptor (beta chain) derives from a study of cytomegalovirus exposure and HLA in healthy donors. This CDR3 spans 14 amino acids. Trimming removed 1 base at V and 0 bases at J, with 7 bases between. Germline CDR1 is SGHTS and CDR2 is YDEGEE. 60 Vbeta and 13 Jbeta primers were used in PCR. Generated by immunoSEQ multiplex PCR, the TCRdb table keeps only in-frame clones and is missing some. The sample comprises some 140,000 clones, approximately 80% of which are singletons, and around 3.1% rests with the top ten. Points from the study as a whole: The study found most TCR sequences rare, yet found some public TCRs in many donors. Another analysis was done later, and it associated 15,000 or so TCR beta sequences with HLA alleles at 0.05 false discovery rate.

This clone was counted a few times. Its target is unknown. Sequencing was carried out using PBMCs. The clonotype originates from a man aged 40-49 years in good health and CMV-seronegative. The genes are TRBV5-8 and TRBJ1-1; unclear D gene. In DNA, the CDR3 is TGTGCCAGCAGCTTGACGGGAATGAACACTGAAGCTTTCTTT. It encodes CASSLTGMNTEAFF.